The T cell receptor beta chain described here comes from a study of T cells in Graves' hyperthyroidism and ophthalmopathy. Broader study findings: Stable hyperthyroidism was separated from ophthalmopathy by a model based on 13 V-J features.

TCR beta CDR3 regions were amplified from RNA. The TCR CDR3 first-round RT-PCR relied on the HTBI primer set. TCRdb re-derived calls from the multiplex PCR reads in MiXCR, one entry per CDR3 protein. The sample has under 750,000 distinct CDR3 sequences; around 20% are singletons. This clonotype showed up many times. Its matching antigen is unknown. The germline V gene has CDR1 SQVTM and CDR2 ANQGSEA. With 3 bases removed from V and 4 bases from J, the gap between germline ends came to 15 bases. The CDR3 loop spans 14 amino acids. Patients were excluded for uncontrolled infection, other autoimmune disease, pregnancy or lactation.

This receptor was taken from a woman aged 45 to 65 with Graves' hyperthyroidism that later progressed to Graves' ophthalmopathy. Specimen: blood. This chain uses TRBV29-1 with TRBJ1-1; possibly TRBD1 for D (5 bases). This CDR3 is CSVDTQGMATEAFF. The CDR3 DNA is TGCAGCGTTGATACCCAGGGAATGGCCACTGAAGCTTTCTTT. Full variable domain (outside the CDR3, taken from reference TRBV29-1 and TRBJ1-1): SAVISQKPSRDICQRGTSLTIQCQVDSQVTMMFWYRQQPGQSLTLIATANQGSEATYESGFVIDKFPISRPNLTFSTLTVSNMSPEDSSIYLCSVDTQGMATEAFFGQGTRLTVV.